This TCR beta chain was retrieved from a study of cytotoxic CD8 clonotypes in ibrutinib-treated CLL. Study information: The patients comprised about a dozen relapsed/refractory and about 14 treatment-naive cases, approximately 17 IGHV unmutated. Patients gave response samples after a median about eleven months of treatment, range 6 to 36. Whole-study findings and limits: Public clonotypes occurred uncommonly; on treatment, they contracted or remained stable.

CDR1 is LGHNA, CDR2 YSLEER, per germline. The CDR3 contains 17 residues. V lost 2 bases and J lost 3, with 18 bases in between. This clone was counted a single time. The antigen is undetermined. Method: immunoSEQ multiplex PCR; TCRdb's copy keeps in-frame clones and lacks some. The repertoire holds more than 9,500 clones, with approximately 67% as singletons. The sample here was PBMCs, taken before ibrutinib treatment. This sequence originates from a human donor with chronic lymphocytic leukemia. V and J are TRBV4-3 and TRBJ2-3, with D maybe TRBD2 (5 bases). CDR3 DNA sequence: TGCGCCAGCAGCCAAAGCCCGGACCCCCGCGGGACAGATACGCAGTATTTT. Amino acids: CASSQSPDPRGTDTQYF.